The text below deals with one TCR beta chain. Its antigen is as yet unknown. This sample was taken from a study of cytomegalovirus exposure and HLA in healthy donors. Study-wide results and limits: 150 or so TCR beta chains were listed as cytomegalovirus-associated. Later work found that TCR association rates differed between HLA loci; DRB1 had the most and HLA-C the fewest.

The primer mix had 60 Vbeta and 13 Jbeta primers. As handled by the study authors: The count from a later analysis was 79 million or so unique TCR beta chains, some 12 million of them shared. Measured with immunoSEQ multiplex PCR; TCRdb has only the in-frame clones, and not every one. V and J calls and clone size follow that table, whereas D and trimming were derived from the DNA. This sample has around 150,000 clones, with around 77% found just once. Germline-derived CDR1 and CDR2 are SGHAT and FQNNGV. The CDR3 has 16 residues. V shed 5 bases and J 5 bases; nucleotides not matched to a gene: 10. When sampled, the donors appeared nominally healthy, though they likely had unrecorded immune exposures.

The TCR was taken from a man aged 30-40 years in good health and CMV-seropositive. Source material: PBMCs. This chain joins TRBV11-2 and TRBJ2-2; 8 bases are shared with TRBD1. The CDR3 nucleotides read TGTGCCAGCAGCCAGGGGGCTAGTATGCGGACCGGGGAGCTGTTTTTT. It is translated as CASSQGASMRTGELFF.